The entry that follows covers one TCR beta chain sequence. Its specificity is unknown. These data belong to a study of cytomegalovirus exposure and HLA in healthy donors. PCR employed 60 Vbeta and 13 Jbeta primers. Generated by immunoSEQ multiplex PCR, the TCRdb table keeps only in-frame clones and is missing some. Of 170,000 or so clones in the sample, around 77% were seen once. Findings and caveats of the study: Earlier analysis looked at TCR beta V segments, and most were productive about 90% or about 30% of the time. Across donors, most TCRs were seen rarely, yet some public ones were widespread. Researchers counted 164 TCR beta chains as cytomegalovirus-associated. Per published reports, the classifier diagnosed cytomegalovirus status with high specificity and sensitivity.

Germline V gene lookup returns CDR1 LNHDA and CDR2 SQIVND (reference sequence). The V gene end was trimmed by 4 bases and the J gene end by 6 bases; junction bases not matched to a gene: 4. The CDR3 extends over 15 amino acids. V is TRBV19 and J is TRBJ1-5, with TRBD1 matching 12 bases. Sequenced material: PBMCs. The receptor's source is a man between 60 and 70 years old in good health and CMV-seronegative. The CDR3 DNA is TGTGCCAGTAGTACTGGGACAGGGGGCGGTCAGCCCCAGCATTTT. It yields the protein CASSTGTGGGQPQHF.